Listed below are T cell receptor beta chains from one sample, sequenced in a study of shared clonotypes between healthy human individuals. The protocol was immunoSEQ multiplex PCR, while the TCRdb copy is restricted to in-frame clones and leaves out a portion. The sample yields around 2.5 million clones, approximately 94% seen once. Source material: naive CD4+ T cells from PBMCs. The receptors shown here come from a man between 18 and 29 years old in good health. Some clones in this sample may be carry-over from other donors' samples. Each CDR3 is given with its conserved first and last residue. Fields, in order: D gene, J gene, clone size, V gene, CDR3 DNA, CDR3 protein. D genes are given only for firm matches. Clone size appears in some rows only: once, few, many, or a class for an expanded clone.

- TRBJ1-3 - TRBV5-1 TGCGCCAGCAGCGCGTGGGACCCCAGCTCTGGAAACACCATATATTTT CASSAWDPSSGNTIYF
- TRBJ2-7 - TRBV6-9 TGTGCCAGCATCCAAGGCGAGATAGGGCCGAATAAGTACTACGAGCAGTACTTC CASIQGEIGPNKYYEQYF
- TRBJ2-7 once TRBV2 TGTGCCAGCGACCGGGACAAGAACTACGAGCAGTACTTC CASDRDKNYEQYF
- TRBJ1-2 - TRBV7-2 TGTGCCAGCAGCTTAGCCGCGGGGCTGGGCTATGGCTACACCTTC CASSLAAGLGYGYTF
- TRBJ2-7 - TRBV28 TGTGCCAGCAGTTTAGCGGGGTCGAGCTCCTACGAGCAGTACTTC CASSLAGSSSYEQYF
- TRBJ2-7 - TRBV20-1 TGCAGTGTCCCCGGCCTAGGGCAGTACTTC CSVPGLGQYF
- TRBJ2-5 - TRBV19 TGTGCCACGCAGCGCGGAGAGACCCAGTACTTC CATQRGETQYF
- TRBJ2-5 - TRBV5-8 TGTGCCAGCAGTCGTAGTCCTGAGACCCAGTACTTC CASSRSPETQYF
TRBD1 TRBJ2-7 - TRBV18 TGTGCCAGCTCCTACACAGGGGTGGATTCCTACGAGCAGTACTTC CASSYTGVDSYEQYF
- TRBJ1-5 - TRBV28 TGTGCCAGCAGCGAAGAGAATCAGCCCCAGCATTTT CASSEENQPQHF
- TRBJ2-7 - TRBV2 TGTGCCAGCAGGGTAACCTACGAGCAGTACTTC CASRVTYEQYF
- TRBJ2-5 - TRBV9 TGTGCCAGCAGCGTAGCTGGGTATGTAGAGACCCAGTACTTC CASSVAGYVETQYF
TRBD1 TRBJ1-1 - TRBV7-6 TGTGCCAGCAGCCCCGACAGGGGGGGTGAAGCTTTCTTT CASSPDRGGEAFF
TRBD2 TRBJ2-7 - TRBV29-1 TGCAGCGTGCGCCCGGGACTAACGCCGCGAGAAACCTTC CSVRPGLTPRETF
- TRBJ1-4 - TRBV7-9 TGTGCCAGCAGCTCCGGAAGTAATGAAAAACTGTTTTTT CASSSGSNEKLFF
- TRBJ2-3 - TRBV11-3 TGTGCCAGCAGCCTCCGGGGGGCCACAGATACGCAGTATTTT CASSLRGATDTQYF
TRBD1 TRBJ2-7 - TRBV7-3 TGTGCCAGCAGCCCCGACAGGGGCGGCGAGCAGTACTTC CASSPDRGGEQYF
- TRBJ1-2 - TRBV5-1 TGCGCCAGCAGCTTGGGAGGGGAAATGGGCTACACCTTC CASSLGGEMGYTF
- TRBJ1-5 once TRBV25-1 TGTGCCAGCAGTGATGAGGGGCGGGGGGGCGATCAGCCCCAGCATTTT CASSDEGRGGDQPQHF
- TRBJ1-5 - TRBV21-1 TGTGCCAGCAGCAAAGCGCTGCCTAGCAATCAGCCCCAGCATTTT CASSKALPSNQPQHF
- TRBJ2-7 - TRBV11-2 TGTGCCAGCAGCTTAGAGGGCAGGGGCTACGAGCAGTACTTC CASSLEGRGYEQYF
- TRBJ1-5 - TRBV7-2 TGTGCCAGCAGCGTAGATAGCAATCAGCCCCAGCATTTT CASSVDSNQPQHF
TRBD2 TRBJ2-5 - TRBV5-1 TGCGCCAGCAGCGGACTAGCGGCCCAGCGGGAGACCCAGTACTTC CASSGLAAQRETQYF
- TRBJ1-1 few TRBV5-1 TGCGCCAGCAGCTTTGGCGGGCCAGGGACTGAAGCTTTCTTT CASSFGGPGTEAFF